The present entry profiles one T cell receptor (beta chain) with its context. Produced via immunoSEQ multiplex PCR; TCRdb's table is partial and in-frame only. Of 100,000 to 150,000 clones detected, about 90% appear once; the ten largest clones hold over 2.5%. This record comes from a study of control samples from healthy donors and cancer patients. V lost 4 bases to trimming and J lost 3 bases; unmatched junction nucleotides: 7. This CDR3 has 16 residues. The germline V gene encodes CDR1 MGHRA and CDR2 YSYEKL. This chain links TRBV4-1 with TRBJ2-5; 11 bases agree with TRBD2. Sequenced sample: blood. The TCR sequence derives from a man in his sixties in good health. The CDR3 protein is CASSRQLAGGEETQYF. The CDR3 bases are TGCGCCAGCAGCCGTCAGCTAGCGGGGGGTGAAGAGACCCAGTACTTC.